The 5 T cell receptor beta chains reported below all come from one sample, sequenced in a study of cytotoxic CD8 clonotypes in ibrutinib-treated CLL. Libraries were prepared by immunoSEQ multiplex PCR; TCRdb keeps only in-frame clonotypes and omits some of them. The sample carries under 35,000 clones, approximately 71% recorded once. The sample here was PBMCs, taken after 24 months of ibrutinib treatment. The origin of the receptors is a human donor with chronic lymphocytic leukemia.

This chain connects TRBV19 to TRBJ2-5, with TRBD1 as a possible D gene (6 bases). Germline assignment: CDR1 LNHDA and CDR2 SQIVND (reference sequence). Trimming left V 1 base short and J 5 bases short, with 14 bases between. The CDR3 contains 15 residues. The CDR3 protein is CASSIGRRQEETQYF. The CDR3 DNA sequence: TGTGCCAGTAGTATAGGGCGTCGACAGGAGGAGACCCAGTACTTC.

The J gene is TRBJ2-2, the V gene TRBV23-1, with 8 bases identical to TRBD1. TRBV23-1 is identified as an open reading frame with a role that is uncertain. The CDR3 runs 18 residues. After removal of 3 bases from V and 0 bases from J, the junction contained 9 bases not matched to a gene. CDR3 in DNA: TGCGCCAGCAGTCATACCGTAAGGACAGGGACGAACACCGGGGAGCTGTTTTTT. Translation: CASSHTVRTGTNTGELFF.

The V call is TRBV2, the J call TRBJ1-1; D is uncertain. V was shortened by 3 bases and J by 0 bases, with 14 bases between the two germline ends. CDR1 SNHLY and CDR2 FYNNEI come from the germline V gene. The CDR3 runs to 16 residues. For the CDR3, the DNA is TGTGCCAGCAGTGATCAGGAGGACGGCTTGAACACTGAAGCTTTCTTT. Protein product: CASSDQEDGLNTEAFF. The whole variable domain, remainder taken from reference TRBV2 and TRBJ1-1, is EPEVTQTPSHQVTQMGQEVILRCVPISNHLYFYWYRQILGQKVEFLVSFYNNEISEKSEIFDDQFSVERPDGSNFTLKIRSTKLEDSAMYFCASSDQEDGLNTEAFFGQGTRLTVV.

CDR3 loop: CASSSYRGAEAFF. The CDR3 region has the DNA TGTGCCAGCAGTTCGTATCGAGGGGCTGAAGCTTTCTTT. J is TRBJ1-1 and V is TRBV7-2, with D possibly being TRBD1 (5 bases). Trimming stripped 6 bases from V and 6 bases from J, with 14 bases between. The CDR3 spans 13 residues. Per germline, CDR1 SGHTA and CDR2 FQGNSA. Complete variable domain (other parts from reference TRBV7-2 and TRBJ1-1): GAGVSQSPSNKVTEKGKDVELRCDPISGHTALYWYRQSLGQGLEFLIYFQGNSAPDKSGLPSDRFSAERTGGSVSTLTIQRTQQEDSAVYLCASSSYRGAEAFFGQGTRLTVV.

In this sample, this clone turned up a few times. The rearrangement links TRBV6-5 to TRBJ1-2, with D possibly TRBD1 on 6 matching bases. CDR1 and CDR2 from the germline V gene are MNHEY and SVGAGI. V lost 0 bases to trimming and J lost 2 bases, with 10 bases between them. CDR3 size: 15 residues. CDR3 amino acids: CASSYSRGGNYGYTF. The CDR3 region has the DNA TGTGCCAGCAGTTACTCGAGGGGGGGGAACTATGGCTACACCTTC.